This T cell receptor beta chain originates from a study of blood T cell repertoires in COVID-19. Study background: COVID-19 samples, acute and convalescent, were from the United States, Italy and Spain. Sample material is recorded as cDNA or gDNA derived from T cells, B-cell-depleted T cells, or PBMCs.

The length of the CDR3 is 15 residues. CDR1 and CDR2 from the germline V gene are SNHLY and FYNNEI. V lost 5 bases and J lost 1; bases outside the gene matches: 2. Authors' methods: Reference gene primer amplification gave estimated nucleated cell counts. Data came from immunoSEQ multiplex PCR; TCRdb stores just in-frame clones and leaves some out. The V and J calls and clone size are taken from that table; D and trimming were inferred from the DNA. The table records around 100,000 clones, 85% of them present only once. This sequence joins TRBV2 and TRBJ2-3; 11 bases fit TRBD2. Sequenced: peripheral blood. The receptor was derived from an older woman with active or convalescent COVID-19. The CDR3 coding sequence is TGTGCCAGCAGTCTGGGACTAGCGGGCACAGATACGCAGTATTTT. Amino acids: CASSLGLAGTDTQYF.